This paragraph covers one T cell receptor (beta chain) sequence. Its antigen is unknown. This record belongs to a study of shared clonotypes between healthy human individuals. The study, taken as a whole, reports: Sampling included only blood; tissue repertoires likely differ. Among a handful of donors, roughly 5.4% of naive CD4 clonotypes were found in common.

The method was immunoSEQ multiplex PCR; TCRdb's version includes in-frame clones alone and lacks a portion of them. The sample yields under 1,100,000 clones, about 80% seen once. The receptor's source is a man younger than 30 in good health. Sequencing was carried out using memory CD4+ T cells sorted from blood. Subset of the sample: CD45RA-negative fraction.

The CDR3 sequence: CASSFGTGVYEQYF. CDR3 in DNA: TGCGCCAGCAGCTTCGGGACAGGGGTCTACGAGCAGTACTTC. V usage is TRBV5-1 and J usage is TRBJ2-7; 10 positions match TRBD1. V dropped 2 bases and J dropped 3; count of bases not matched to a gene: 2. Germline CDR1 reads SGHRS; CDR2 reads YFSETQ. The CDR3 is 14 residues long.